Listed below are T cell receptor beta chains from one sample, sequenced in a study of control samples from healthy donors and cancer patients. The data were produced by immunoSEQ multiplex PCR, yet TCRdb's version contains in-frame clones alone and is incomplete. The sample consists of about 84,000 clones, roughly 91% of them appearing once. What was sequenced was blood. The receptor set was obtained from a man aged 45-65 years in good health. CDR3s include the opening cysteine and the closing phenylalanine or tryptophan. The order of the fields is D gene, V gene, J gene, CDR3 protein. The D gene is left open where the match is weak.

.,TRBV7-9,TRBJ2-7,CASGYPGLADEQYF
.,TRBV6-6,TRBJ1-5,CASTSKGNQPQHF
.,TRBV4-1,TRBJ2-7,CASSHPLDGSKSYEQYF
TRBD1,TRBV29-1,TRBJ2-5,CSVATGQGSRETQYF
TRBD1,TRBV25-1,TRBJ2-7,CASNRGSYEQYF
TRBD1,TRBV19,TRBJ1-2,CASTPDRGRYGYTF
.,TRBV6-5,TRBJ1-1,CASSFSPGEAFF
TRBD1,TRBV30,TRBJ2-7,CAWSVPGGYEQYF
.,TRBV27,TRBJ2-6,CASSSPPESGANVLTF
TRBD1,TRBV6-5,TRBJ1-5,CASSQTGKSQPQHF
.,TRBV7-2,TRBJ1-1,CASSQTGGTEAFF
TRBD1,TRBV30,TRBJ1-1,CAWRDRDRGLRAFF
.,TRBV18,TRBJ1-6,CASSPQGRDSPLHF
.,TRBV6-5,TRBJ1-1,CASSYMSLDTEAFF
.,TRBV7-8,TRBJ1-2,CASSLELANQGGYTF
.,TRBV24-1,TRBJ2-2,CATSEDYTGELFF
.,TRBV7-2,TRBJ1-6,CASSFPLGESPLHF
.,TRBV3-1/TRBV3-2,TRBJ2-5,CASSQDPVVQETQYF
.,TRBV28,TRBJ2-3,CASSFGGADTQYF
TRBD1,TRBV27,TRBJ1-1,CASSFLGGRGPYTEAFF
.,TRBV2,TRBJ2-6,CASRGTLALSGANVLTF
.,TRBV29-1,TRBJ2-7,CSVGGRYEQYF
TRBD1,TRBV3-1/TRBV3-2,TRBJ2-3,CASSQVGQGSDTQYF
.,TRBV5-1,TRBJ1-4,CASSAGPIATNEKLFF
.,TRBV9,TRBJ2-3,CASSVGHPPTGTDTQYF
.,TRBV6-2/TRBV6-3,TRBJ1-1,CASSYSAGVTEAFF
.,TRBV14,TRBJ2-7,CASSQDQFGNVEQYF
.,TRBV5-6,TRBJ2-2,CASSFGGGGELFF
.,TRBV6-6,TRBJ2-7,CASRNQGGQYF
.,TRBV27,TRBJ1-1,CASSSGQQNTEAFF
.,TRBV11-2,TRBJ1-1,CASSLQVNTEAFF
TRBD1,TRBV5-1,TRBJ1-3,CASSLGTGGAGNTIYF
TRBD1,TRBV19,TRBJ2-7,CASSIGGTGVSEQYF
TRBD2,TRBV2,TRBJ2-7,CASSELIPTSGGRVEQYF
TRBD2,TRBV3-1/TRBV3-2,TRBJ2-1,CASSPPTSGGPYNEQFF
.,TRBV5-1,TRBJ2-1,CASSLRAGAGEQFF